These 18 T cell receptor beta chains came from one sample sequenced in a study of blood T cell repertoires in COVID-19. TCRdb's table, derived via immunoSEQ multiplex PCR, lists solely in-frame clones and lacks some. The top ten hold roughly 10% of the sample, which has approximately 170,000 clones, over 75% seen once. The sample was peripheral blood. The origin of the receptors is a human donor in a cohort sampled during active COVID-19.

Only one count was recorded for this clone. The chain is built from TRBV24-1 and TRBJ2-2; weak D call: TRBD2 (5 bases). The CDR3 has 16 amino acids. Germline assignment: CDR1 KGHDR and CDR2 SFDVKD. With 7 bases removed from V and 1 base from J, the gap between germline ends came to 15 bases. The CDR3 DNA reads TGTGCCACCAGCGCCCTACGGACTCTGAACACCGGGGAGCTGTTTTTT. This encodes CATSALRTLNTGELFF.

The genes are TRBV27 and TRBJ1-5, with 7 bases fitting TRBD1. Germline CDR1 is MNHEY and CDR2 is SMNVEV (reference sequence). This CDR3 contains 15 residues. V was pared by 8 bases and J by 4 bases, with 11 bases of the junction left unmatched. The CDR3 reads CASAKNPTGNQPQHF. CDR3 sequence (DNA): TGTGCCAGCGCCAAAAACCCGACAGGGAATCAGCCCCAGCATTTT.

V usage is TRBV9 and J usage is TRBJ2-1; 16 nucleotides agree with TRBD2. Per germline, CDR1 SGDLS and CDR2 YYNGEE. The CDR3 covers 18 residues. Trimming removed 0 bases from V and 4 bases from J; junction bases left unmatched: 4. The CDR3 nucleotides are TGTGCCAGCAGCGTAGCCGGGACTAGCGGGAGGGGATACAATGAGCAGTTCTTC. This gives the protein CASSVAGTSGRGYNEQFF.

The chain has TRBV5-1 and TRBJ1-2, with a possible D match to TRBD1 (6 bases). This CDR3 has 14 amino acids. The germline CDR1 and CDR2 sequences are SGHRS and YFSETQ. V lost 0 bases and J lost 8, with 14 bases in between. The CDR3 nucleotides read TGCGCCAGCAGCTTGGCGGGGGGGGCGCAGGGCTACACCTTC. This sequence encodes CASSLAGGAQGYTF.

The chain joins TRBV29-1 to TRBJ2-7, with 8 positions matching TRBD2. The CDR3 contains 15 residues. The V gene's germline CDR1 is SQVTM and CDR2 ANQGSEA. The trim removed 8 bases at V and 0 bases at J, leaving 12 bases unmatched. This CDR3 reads CSYLSGLAGSYEQYF. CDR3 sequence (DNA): TGCAGCTATTTATCCGGGCTAGCGGGCTCCTACGAGCAGTACTTC.

CDR3 nucleotide sequence: TGTGCCACCAGGGGACAGGGCCAGTTGAATGAGCAGTTCTTC. Translated: CATRGQGQLNEQFF. The chain recombines TRBV24-1 with TRBJ2-1; 9 positions agree with TRBD1. Germline values: CDR1 KGHDR, CDR2 SFDVKD. V lost 7 bases and J lost 7; bases outside the gene matches: 7. CDR3 length equals 14 residues.

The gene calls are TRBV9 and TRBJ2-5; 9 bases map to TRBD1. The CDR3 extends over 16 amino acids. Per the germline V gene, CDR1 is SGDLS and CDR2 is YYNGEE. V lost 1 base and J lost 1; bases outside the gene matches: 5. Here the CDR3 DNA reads TGTGCCAGCAGCGTATCCCCGGGACAGGGCCAAGAGACCCAGTACTTC. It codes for CASSVSPGQGQETQYF. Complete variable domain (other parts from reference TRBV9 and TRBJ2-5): DSGVTQTPKHLITATGQRVTLRCSPRSGDLSVYWYQQSLDQGLQFLIQYYNGEERAKGNILERFSAQQFPDLHSELNLSSLELGDSALYFCASSVSPGQGQETQYFGPGTRLLVL.

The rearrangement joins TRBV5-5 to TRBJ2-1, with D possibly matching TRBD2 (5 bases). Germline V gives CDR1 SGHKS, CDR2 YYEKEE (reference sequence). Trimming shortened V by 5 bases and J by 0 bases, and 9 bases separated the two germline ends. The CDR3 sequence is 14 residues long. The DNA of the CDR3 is TGTGCCAGCAGATCTCGGGACTCCTACAATGAGCAGTTCTTC. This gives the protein CASRSRDSYNEQFF.

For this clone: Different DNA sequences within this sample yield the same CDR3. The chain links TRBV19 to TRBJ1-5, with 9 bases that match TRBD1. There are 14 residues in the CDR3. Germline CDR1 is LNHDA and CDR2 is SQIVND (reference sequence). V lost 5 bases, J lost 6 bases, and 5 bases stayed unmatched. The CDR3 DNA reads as TGTGCCAGTAGTTTACAGGGGGCGAGTCAGCCCCAGCATTTT. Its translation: CASSLQGASQPQHF. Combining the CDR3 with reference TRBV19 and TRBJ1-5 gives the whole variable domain DGGITQSPKYLFRKEGQNVTLSCEQNLNHDAMYWYRQDPGQGLRLIYYSQIVNDFQKGDIAEGYSVSREKKESFPLTVTSAQKNPTAFYLCASSLQGASQPQHFGDGTRLSIL.

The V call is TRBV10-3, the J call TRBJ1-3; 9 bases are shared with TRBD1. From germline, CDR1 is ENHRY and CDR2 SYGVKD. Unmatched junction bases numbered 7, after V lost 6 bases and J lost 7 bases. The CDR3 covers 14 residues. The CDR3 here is CAIRAGTGNNTIYF. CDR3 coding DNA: TGTGCCATCAGAGCCGGGACAGGGAATAACACCATATATTTT.

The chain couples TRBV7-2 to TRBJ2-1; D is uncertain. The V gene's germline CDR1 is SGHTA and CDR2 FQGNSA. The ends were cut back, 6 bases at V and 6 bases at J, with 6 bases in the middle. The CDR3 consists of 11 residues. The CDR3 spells CASRRFNEQFF. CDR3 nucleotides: TGTGCCAGCAGGCGGTTCAATGAGCAGTTCTTC.

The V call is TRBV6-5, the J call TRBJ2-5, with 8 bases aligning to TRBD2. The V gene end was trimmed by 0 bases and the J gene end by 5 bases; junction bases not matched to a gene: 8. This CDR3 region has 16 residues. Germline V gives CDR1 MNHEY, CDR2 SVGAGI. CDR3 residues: CASSYSRGSGKETQYF. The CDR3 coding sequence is TGTGCCAGCAGTTACTCGCGCGGTAGCGGGAAGGAGACCCAGTACTTC.

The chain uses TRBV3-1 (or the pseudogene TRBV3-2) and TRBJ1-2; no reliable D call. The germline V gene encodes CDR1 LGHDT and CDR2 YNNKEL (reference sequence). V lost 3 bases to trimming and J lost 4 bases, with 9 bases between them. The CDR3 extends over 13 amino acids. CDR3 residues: CASSHLLPYGYTF. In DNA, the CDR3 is TGTGCCAGCAGCCATCTTCTACCCTATGGCTACACCTTC.

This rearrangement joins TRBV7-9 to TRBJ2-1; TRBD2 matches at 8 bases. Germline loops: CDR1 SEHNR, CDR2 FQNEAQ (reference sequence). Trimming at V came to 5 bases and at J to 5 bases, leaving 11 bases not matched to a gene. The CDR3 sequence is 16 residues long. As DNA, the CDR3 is TGTGCCAGCAGCCCGATCCCTAGCGGGTTCCACAATGAGCAGTTCTTC. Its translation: CASSPIPSGFHNEQFF.

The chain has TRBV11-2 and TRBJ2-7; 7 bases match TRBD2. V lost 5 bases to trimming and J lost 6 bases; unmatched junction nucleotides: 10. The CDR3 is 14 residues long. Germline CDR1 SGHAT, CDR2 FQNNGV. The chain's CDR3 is CASSPHGEGPEQYF. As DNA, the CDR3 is TGTGCCAGCAGCCCCCATGGGGAGGGCCCCGAGCAGTACTTC.

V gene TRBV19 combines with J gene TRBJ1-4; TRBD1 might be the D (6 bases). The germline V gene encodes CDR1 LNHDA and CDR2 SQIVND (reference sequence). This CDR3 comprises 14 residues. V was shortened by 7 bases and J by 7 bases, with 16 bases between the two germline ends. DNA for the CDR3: TGTGCCAGTAAACTTACAGGGACCAGTGAAAAACTGTTTTTT. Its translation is CASKLTGTSEKLFF.

The CDR3 reads CASSEGTSTDTQYF. DNA of the CDR3: TGTGCCAGCAGTGAAGGGACTAGCACAGATACGCAGTATTTT. This sequence joins TRBV6-1 and TRBJ2-3, with D possibly matching TRBD2 (5 bases). The CDR3 runs to 14 residues. Per germline, CDR1 MNHNS and CDR2 SASEGT. Trimming took 1 base from V and 0 from J, leaving 5 bases between them.

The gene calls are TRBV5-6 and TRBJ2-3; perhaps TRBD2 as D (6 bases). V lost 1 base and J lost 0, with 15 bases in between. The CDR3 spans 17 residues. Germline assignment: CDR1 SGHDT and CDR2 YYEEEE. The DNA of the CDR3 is TGTGCCAGCAGCTTGATGGTAGCGGCACCTAGCACAGATACGCAGTATTTT. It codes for CASSLMVAAPSTDTQYF.